The 14 T cell receptor beta chains presented below share a single source sample, sequenced in a study of blood T cells in healthy people across ages. Next came a second PCR, run for roughly 7 to 12 cycles, which used a sample-barcoded 5' primer along with a J-beta primer mix. In TCRdb, the 5' RACE reads were re-called with MiXCR into one record per CDR3 protein. This table holds 1,800,000 or so distinct CDR3 sequences, around 42% found once. The sample consisted of blood. All receptors come from a human donor in good health.

The chain recombines TRBV7-2 with TRBJ1-5; perhaps TRBD1 as D (6 bases). The CDR3 has 15 amino acids. With 4 bases removed from V and 0 bases from J, the gap between germline ends came to 10 bases. CDR1 and CDR2 from the germline V gene are SGHTA and FQGNSA. CDR3 nucleotide sequence: TGTGCCAGCAGCTACGGGACAAATAGCAATCAGCCCCAGCATTTT. Encoded protein: CASSYGTNSNQPQHF.

A few counts support this clonotype. This chain uses TRBV24-1 with TRBJ2-3; D is unclear. CDR1 is KGHDR, CDR2 SFDVKD, per germline. This CDR3 region has 11 residues. V lost 4 bases and J 6 bases, leaving 4 bases between the germline ends. This CDR3 reads CATSDDDTQYF. For the CDR3, the DNA is TGTGCCACCAGTGACGACGATACGCAGTATTTT.

This clonotype showed up just a few times. The gene calls are TRBV7-9 and TRBJ1-1; D call uncertain. The germline CDR1 and CDR2 sequences are SEHNR and FQNEAQ (reference sequence). The CDR3 runs to 14 residues. V was pared by 7 bases and J by 0 bases, with 12 bases between. CDR3 amino acids: CASKFLKLNTEAFF. The CDR3 DNA sequence: TGTGCCAGCAAATTTTTAAAGCTGAACACTGAAGCTTTCTTT.

This clonotype was detected ten times or more. V gene TRBV20-1 combines with J gene TRBJ2-6; D remains unclear. Germline V lookup: CDR1 DFQATT, CDR2 SNEGSKA (reference sequence). Trimming pared 6 bases from V and 4 bases from J, leaving 13 bases between. The CDR3 is 14 residues long. This chain's CDR3 is CSAAGASGANVLTF. The CDR3 nucleotides are TGCAGTGCCGCCGGAGCGTCCGGGGCCAACGTCCTGACTTTC.

The gene calls are TRBV6-5 and TRBJ1-3; D may be TRBD1 (6 bases). Germline V gene lookup returns CDR1 MNHEY and CDR2 SVGAGI. The V and J ends lost 1 base and 2 bases respectively, with 21 bases between them. This CDR3 contains 19 residues. Here the CDR3 DNA reads TGTGCCAGCAGTTACTTGTACCTACCCCGGACAGCGGCTGGAAACACCATATATTTT. Residues: CASSYLYLPRTAAGNTIYF.

The J gene is TRBJ1-6, the V gene TRBV12-3 or TRBV12-4, with D unresolved. Trimming cost V 7 bases and J 2 bases, with 9 bases left between them. The CDR3 is made up of 14 amino acids. CDR3 DNA sequence: TGTGCCAGCACCCCGTGGACCTATAATTCACCCCTCCACTTT. As protein: CASTPWTYNSPLHF.

This clonotype has just a few counts. The chain combines TRBV7-9 with TRBJ1-1; D not certain. Germline CDR1 SEHNR, CDR2 FQNEAQ (reference sequence). The CDR3 runs 12 residues. Trimming pared 1 base from V and 11 bases from J, leaving 11 bases between. CDR3 DNA sequence: TGTGCCAGCAGCTTAGAGGTTCGAGGGGCTTTCTTT. The encoded protein is CASSLEVRGAFF.

This rearrangement joins TRBV7-3 to TRBJ2-3; TRBD2 agrees at 11 bases. The J segment lost 4 bases and the V segment lost 4 bases, leaving 7 bases of the junction unmatched. Per the germline V gene, CDR1 is SGHTA and CDR2 is FQGTGA. The CDR3 has 16 residues. The CDR3 loop is CASSSLAGGLADTQYF. The CDR3 DNA is TGTGCCAGCAGCTCCTTAGCGGGGGGGCTGGCAGATACGCAGTATTTT.

The CDR3 region has the DNA TGTGCCAGCAGCTTTTATGGCGGTGGTGGCGGGGAAAAACTGTTTTTT. Amino acid sequence: CASSFYGGGGGEKLFF. V is TRBV28 and J is TRBJ1-4; D is unresolved. The CDR3 has 16 residues. The V gene's germline CDR1 is MDHEN and CDR2 SYDVKM. V dropped 6 bases and J dropped 8 bases, with 22 bases sitting between them.

A remark on this clonotype: Mismatch with germline at one junction end may stem from a read error. The chain joins TRBV3-1 to TRBJ1-2; TRBD1 is a possible D gene (6 bases). The CDR3 extends over 16 amino acids. Germline V CDR1 and CDR2: LGHDT, YNNKEL (reference sequence). The CDR3 spells CASRNNDRSANYGYTF. The CDR3 region has the DNA TGTGCCAGCAGAAACAATGACAGGAGCGCTAACTATGGTTACACCTTC.

This clonotype was detected a few times. The V call is TRBV12-3 or TRBV12-4, the J call TRBJ2-1; TRBD2 aligns across 9 bases. The CDR3 spans 15 residues. V dropped 2 bases and J dropped 8; count of bases not matched to a gene: 7. The CDR3 sequence: CASSLSSGASDEQFF. In DNA, the CDR3 is TGTGCCAGCAGTTTATCTAGCGGGGCGTCGGATGAGCAGTTCTTC.

This rearrangement joins TRBV2 to TRBJ2-3; D gene uncertain. V gave up 7 bases and J gave up 1 base, with 27 bases separating them. Germline CDR1 reads SNHLY; CDR2 reads FYNNEI. This CDR3 has 19 residues. The CDR3 reads CASNRARTYTNTRTDTQYF. The CDR3, as DNA: TGTGCCAGCAATCGGGCCAGGACCTATACAAATACCCGCACAGATACGCAGTATTTT.

The V gene is TRBV20-1, the J gene TRBJ2-7; 7 bases are a match to TRBD1. CDR1 and CDR2 from the germline V gene are DFQATT and SNEGSKA (reference sequence). This CDR3 is 16 amino acids long. Unmatched junction bases numbered 15, after V lost 5 bases and J lost 2 bases. CDR3 in DNA: TGCAGTGCTGCCCTAACGTCCGGGACAGCCACCTACGAGCAGTACTTC. Translating it yields CSAALTSGTATYEQYF.

The chain uses TRBV6-4 and TRBJ1-5, with 8 bases lining up with TRBD1. This CDR3 comprises 17 residues. Germline CDR1 is MRHNA and CDR2 is SNTAGT. V was clipped by 2 bases and J by 6 bases; unmatched bases: 12. CDR3 sequence reads: CASSDNGQGPECQPQHF. As DNA, the CDR3 is TGTGCCAGCAGTGACAACGGACAGGGCCCAGAGTGTCAGCCCCAGCATTTT.